This is a list of T cell receptor beta chains from one sample in a study of early T cells in non-severe SARS-CoV-2 infection. TCRdb reanalysed the 5' RACE reads using MiXCR and keeps one entry per CDR3 protein. The sample contains 86,000 or so distinct CDR3 sequences, more than 5% of which appear only once. The sequenced sample was whole blood. The receptor set was obtained from an adult who was a healthcare worker with PCR-confirmed SARS-CoV-2 infection or an uninfected control (not recorded which). Each CDR3 is given without its conserved first and last residue. A D gene is named only where the DNA matches it firmly.

>TRBD2|TRBV6-2/TRBV6-3
ASSQGLATDTQY
>TRBD2|TRBV20-1
SAIAGGMDTQY
>TRBD2|TRBV20-1
SARGEREGTYEQY
>TRBD2|TRBV6-1
ASSVIKAGGPGEQF
>NA|TRBV7-2
ASSFLGTSYEQY
>TRBD1|TRBV6-5
ATRQGRGSNSPLH
>NA|TRBV2
ASTQTYEQY
>TRBD2|TRBV7-2
ASSPGLAGSQF
>NA|TRBV7-2
ASSPPGTGELF
>NA|TRBV2
ASGGGRTGELF
>NA|TRBV7-6
ASSFQETQY
>NA|TRBV14
ASSLRFAGAGEQY
>TRBD1|TRBV24-1
ATSDNDRAHEQY
>NA|TRBV2
ASSGVGELF
>NA|TRBV19
ASSRAAQETQY
>NA|TRBV30
AWSGGGPNQPQH
>NA|TRBV7-2
ASSPARAYNEQF
>TRBD1|TRBV7-8
ASSPTPTGAPRGYT
>TRBD2|TRBV12-3/TRBV12-4
ASSLSLAGGQETQY
>NA|TRBV5-4
ASSYTGPADTQY
>NA|TRBV5-6
ASSGSGSYNEQF
>NA|TRBV6-5
ASGLRGIQEKLF
>NA|TRBV6-2/TRBV6-3
ASSGPRRRGNTEAF
>NA|TRBV6-1
ASSDGRVRDTQY
>NA|TRBV7-9
ASSPPRSRTDTQY
>TRBD1|TRBV4-3
ASSARGWKQGEFYNEQF
>NA|TRBV9
ASSASGTGLAKNIQY
>TRBD1|TRBV29-1
SVGPYRGSYEQY
>NA|TRBV5-1
ASSLFPNNGELF
>TRBD1|TRBV6-6
ASSSGQGNSPLH
>NA|TRBV5-4
ASSSFRPGLLYNEQF
>NA|TRBV4-2
ASSQGQTQETQY
>NA|TRBV2
ASSTDTPMYNEQF
>NA|TRBV28
ASSFNFEQY
>TRBD1|TRBV30
ARQQGNYNSPLH